The clone carrying this TCR beta chain was observed a few times. As yet, its antigen is unknown. TCRdb reprocessed the RT-PCR reads with MiXCR, giving one entry per CDR3 protein. The sample records 450,000 to 700,000 distinct CDR3 sequences, 12% to 15% being singletons. Germline-derived CDR1 and CDR2 are MNHEY and SVGAGI. Trimming cost V 4 bases and J 3 bases, with 9 bases left between them. This CDR3 contains 13 residues. This sample is drawn from a study of response to subunit inactivated influenza vaccine. Study findings and constraints: T cells newly recruited by each seasonal influenza vaccination are few, the authors suggested.

The source is a man aged 50-60 years who received an inactivated influenza vaccine. Sequenced here: PBMCs from blood, sampled 11 to 12 days after vaccination. The gene calls are TRBV6-5 and TRBJ1-1; D not resolved. Here the CDR3 DNA reads TGTGCCAGCAGTTCGGGCATGTACACTGAAGCTTTCTTT. The encoded protein is CASSSGMYTEAFF.